Described below is a single T cell receptor (beta chain) sequence and its context. Its antigen remains unidentified. The length of the CDR3 is 12 residues. UMI labels and 5' RACE were used to prepare the TRB cDNA libraries. TCRdb reanalyzed the 5' RACE reads, giving one entry per CDR3 protein sequence and no DNA. This listing includes about 150,000 distinct CDR3 sequences. This sample is part of a study of CXCR3-negative and CXCR3-positive naive CD8 T cells. Findings and limits, study-wide: Hydrophobicity was higher for TRB CDR3s found in CXCR3-positive naive cells than in CXCR3-negative naive cells.

The chain joins TRBV12-3 or TRBV12-4 to TRBJ2-5; TCRdb names TRBD2, which stays unverified in the absence of DNA. Material: naive CXCR3+ CD8+ T cells from blood. Subset in this sample: CD45RO-CCR7+CD27+CD95- naive CD8+ T cells expressing CXCR3 (TNR3+). This receptor was obtained from a human donor in good health. Some clones in this sample may be carry-over from other donors' samples. This CDR3 reads CASSLGPKTQYF.